A single sample is the source of the 9 T cell receptor beta chains below, sequenced in a study of cytomegalovirus exposure and HLA in healthy donors. A multiplex PCR was run with 60 Vbeta primers and 13 Jbeta primers. Clones were read by immunoSEQ multiplex PCR, and TCRdb kept only the in-frame ones, dropping some. The repertoire holds around 150,000 clones, with 65% to 90% as singletons. Input material: PBMCs. The receptors were gathered from a woman younger than 35 in good health and CMV-seronegative.

The chain is built from TRBV19 and TRBJ1-2; 7 bases agree with TRBD1. Germline CDR1 reads LNHDA; CDR2 reads SQIVND (reference sequence). V lost 5 bases and J lost 3; bases outside the gene matches: 6. The length of the CDR3 is 14 residues. CDR3 amino acids: CASSSPGTDYGYTF. CDR3 bases: TGTGCCAGTAGTTCGCCCGGGACAGACTATGGCTACACCTTC.

The V gene is TRBV5-1, the J gene TRBJ1-1; TRBD1 matches at 7 bases. The CDR3 has 13 amino acids. Trimming cost V 4 bases and J 8 bases; bases outside gene matches: 8. CDR1 is SGHRS and CDR2 is YFSETQ in the germline V gene. CDR3 residues: CASSKTGVGEAFF. The CDR3 DNA follows: TGCGCCAGCAGCAAAACAGGGGTGGGAGAAGCTTTCTTT.

As DNA, the CDR3 is TGTGCCAGCAGCTGGGAGGGGGAGATCGCTGAAAAACTGTTTTTT. This translates into CASSWEGEIAEKLFF. V and J are TRBV5-8 and TRBJ1-4, with D possibly TRBD1 on 6 matching bases. The CDR3 extends over 15 amino acids. V lost 3 bases and J lost 7, with 16 bases in between. Germline V gene lookup returns CDR1 SGHTS and CDR2 YDEGEE.

This clone appeared a single time. J is TRBJ2-3 and V is TRBV7-3; 7 positions agree with TRBD2. With V trimmed by 5 bases and J by 5 bases, 10 bases remained unmatched. This CDR3 comprises 15 residues. Germline V CDR1 and CDR2: SGHTA, FQGTGA. The CDR3 nucleotides are TGTGCCAGCAGCGACGGGGGGAGGGCCGGAGATACGCAGTATTTT. Its protein is CASSDGGRAGDTQYF.

This clone was seen only a few times. V is TRBV19 and J is TRBJ2-1; 10 bases line up with TRBD1. CDR3 length equals 16 residues. Unmatched junction bases numbered 12, after V lost 4 bases and J lost 9 bases. CDR1 is LNHDA, CDR2 SQIVND, per germline (reference sequence). CDR3 sequence reads: CASSTSGTGVISEQFF. The CDR3 coding sequence is TGTGCCAGTAGTACCTCCGGGACAGGGGTCATAAGTGAGCAGTTCTTC.

The chain couples TRBV19 to TRBJ2-2; D is unclear. Trimming took off 11 bases at V and 2 bases at J, with 12 bases between the two ends. Per germline, CDR1 LNHDA and CDR2 SQIVND (reference sequence). CDR3 length: 13 residues. The CDR3 protein is CAGQAGNTGELFF. The CDR3 nucleotides are TGTGCCGGGCAAGCAGGAAACACCGGGGAGCTGTTTTTT.

Notes on this clone: Other DNA variants within this sample encode the same CDR3. The V gene is TRBV29-1, the J gene TRBJ1-2; D is unresolved. The CDR3 runs to 10 residues. V was cut by 4 bases and J by 3 bases, with 3 bases left in between. Germline-derived CDR1 and CDR2 are SQVTM and ANQGSEA. CDR3 bases: TGCAGCGTTGCAGACTATGGCTACACCTTC. This codes for CSVADYGYTF.

The chain has TRBV7-9 and TRBJ1-5; no firm D call. The germline CDR1 and CDR2 sequences are SEHNR and FQNEAQ (reference sequence). V gave up 5 bases and J gave up 1 base, with 12 bases separating them. CDR3 size: 15 residues. The chain's CDR3 is CASSPGGTSNQPQHF. In nucleotides, the CDR3 is TGTGCCAGCAGCCCCGGAGGTACGAGCAATCAGCCCCAGCATTTT.

The chain is built from TRBV9 and TRBJ2-1, with TRBD2 identical over 11 bases. Germline trimming cut 6 bases from V and 7 bases from J; bases unmatched to any gene: 6. The CDR3 is 14 amino acids. CDR1 SGDLS and CDR2 YYNGEE come from the germline V gene. CDR3 DNA: TGTGCCAGCACTCTAGCGGGGGGTTTGAATGAGCAGTTCTTC. It yields the protein CASTLAGGLNEQFF.